Below, 26 T cell receptor beta chains from the same sample are listed, as sequenced in a study of T cells after yellow fever vaccination. One entry per CDR3 protein, called by TCRdb with MiXCR from the 5' RACE reads. The sample gives approximately 150,000 distinct CDR3 sequences, 6.5% to 8.5% of which show up once; roughly 0.73% is in the top ten. The sample here was CD4+ T cells sorted from PBMCs, taken 5 days after the yellow fever booster vaccination. The receptor set was obtained from a man aged 25-40 years who received the YFV17D yellow fever vaccine.

This clonotype has just a few counts. This chain joins TRBV11-2 and TRBJ2-2; D might be TRBD2 (5 bases). There are 16 residues in the CDR3. Germline CDR1 is SGHAT and CDR2 is FQNNGV. Trimming pared 3 bases from V and 5 bases from J, leaving 16 bases between. The CDR3 nucleotides are TGTGCCAGCAGCTTTAAGGCGGGCGTGCGGACCGGGGAGCTGTTTTTT. Translated: CASSFKAGVRTGELFF.

This clonotype has a count of ten or more. V and J are TRBV30 and TRBJ2-2; D is possibly TRBD1 or TRBD2 (5 bases each). V lost 0 bases, J lost 4 bases, and 9 bases lay in between. The CDR3 has 14 amino acids. Germline CDR1 GTSNPN, CDR2 SVGIG (reference sequence). Here the CDR3 reads CAWSVGTSTGELFF. Here the CDR3 DNA reads TGTGCCTGGAGTGTAGGGACCAGCACCGGGGAGCTGTTTTTT.

This clonotype was counted ten times or more. The chain couples TRBV28 to TRBJ1-1; no firm D call. Germline V gene sequence: CDR1 MDHEN, CDR2 SYDVKM. Trimming removed 3 bases at V and 0 bases at J, with 11 bases between. The CDR3 covers 15 residues. The CDR3 spells CASSFSGLMNTEAFF. DNA of the CDR3: TGTGCCAGCAGTTTCTCTGGGCTCATGAACACTGAAGCTTTCTTT.

Many counts were recorded for this clonotype. This sequence joins TRBV5-8 and TRBJ2-3, with 9 bases identical to TRBD2. The trim removed 2 bases at V and 4 bases at J, leaving 5 bases unmatched. This CDR3 has 15 amino acids. Germline CDR1 reads SGHTS; CDR2 reads YDEGEE. The CDR3 is CASSFGTSLADTQYF. DNA for the CDR3: TGTGCCAGCAGCTTTGGGACTAGCTTAGCAGATACGCAGTATTTT.

This clonotype showed up many times. The chain combines TRBV7-9 with TRBJ1-4; D remains ambiguous. CDR3 length: 13 residues. The germline CDR1 and CDR2 sequences are SEHNR and FQNEAQ (reference sequence). V was clipped by 6 bases and J by 5 bases, with 10 bases between them. This CDR3 is CASSSTSNEKLFF. Here the CDR3 DNA reads TGTGCCAGCAGTTCGACATCAAATGAAAAACTGTTTTTT.

This chain joins TRBV5-1 and TRBJ2-4, with 7 bases aligning to TRBD2. V lost 4 bases, J lost 6 bases, and 7 bases stayed unmatched. CDR3 length equals 14 residues. CDR1 and CDR2 (germline): SGHRS, YFSETQ. The CDR3, as DNA: TGCGCCAGCAGCCCTGGCCCGGGGGGAAACATTCAGTACTTC. Protein: CASSPGPGGNIQYF.

This clonotype was counted ten times or more. CDR3: CSVGTGANVLTF. The DNA of the CDR3 is TGCAGCGTTGGAACTGGGGCCAACGTCCTGACTTTC. The genes are TRBV29-1 and TRBJ2-6, with D hard to call. The germline V gene has CDR1 SQVTM and CDR2 ANQGSEA. This CDR3 region has 12 residues. V was cut by 4 bases and J by 2 bases, with 3 bases left in between.

This clonotype was observed at least ten times. The rearrangement joins TRBV9 to TRBJ2-7; D might be TRBD2 (5 bases). There are 16 residues in the CDR3. Trimming stripped 0 bases from V and 1 base from J, with 14 bases between. Germline V CDR1 and CDR2: SGDLS, YYNGEE. CDR3 sequence (DNA): TGTGCCAGCAGCGTAGACGCGGGTCGTTCATCCTACGAGCAGTACTTC. This encodes CASSVDAGRSSYEQYF.

This clonotype was found many times. The CDR3 bases are TGCAGTGCTAGCCGGACAGGGGGCATCACTGAAGCTTTCTTT. It specifies CSASRTGGITEAFF. This chain connects TRBV20-1 to TRBJ1-1; 11 bases match TRBD1. Germline lookup yields CDR1 DFQATT and CDR2 SNEGSKA (reference sequence). This CDR3 is built from 14 residues. V was pared by 3 bases and J by 4 bases, with 4 bases of the junction left unmatched.

This clonotype was seen ten or more times. CDR3 amino acids: CASSSGTATETQYF. The CDR3 bases are TGCGCCAGCAGCTCCGGGACCGCGACAGAGACCCAGTACTTC. The chain combines TRBV5-1 with TRBJ2-5; D tentatively fits TRBD1 or TRBD2 (5 bases each). Germline loops: CDR1 SGHRS, CDR2 YFSETQ. The CDR3 spans 14 residues. V lost 3 bases and J lost 4, with 13 bases in between.

The J gene is TRBJ2-7, the V gene TRBV15; 8 bases agree with TRBD1. V was pared by 1 base and J by 4 bases, with 6 bases of the junction left unmatched. Germline V gene data show CDR1 as LNHNV and CDR2 as YYDKDF (reference sequence). The CDR3 sequence is 15 residues long. The CDR3 here is CATSRVHRGDYEQYF. The CDR3 DNA follows: TGTGCCACCAGCAGAGTGCACAGGGGGGATTACGAGCAGTACTTC.

The chain carries TRBV4-3 and TRBJ2-5; D remains unclear. Germline V gene sequence: CDR1 LGHNA, CDR2 YSLEER. Deletions cut 0 bases from V and 4 bases from J, with 6 bases between. The CDR3 has 13 residues. In DNA form, the CDR3 reads TGCGCCAGCAGCCAAGAAAGGCGAGAGACCCAGTACTTC. It encodes CASSQERRETQYF.

This clonotype showed up many times. The V and J genes are TRBV7-9 and TRBJ1-1; D is perhaps TRBD1 (5 bases). The V end was cut by 3 bases, the J end by 5 bases, with 7 bases between. Germline loops: CDR1 SEHNR, CDR2 FQNEAQ (reference sequence). This CDR3 has 12 residues. The CDR3 bases are TGTGCCAGCAGCTTGACAGAGACTGAAGCTTTCTTT. Its translation is CASSLTETEAFF.

Notes on this clonotype: It may be a read error: a sequence one base away is much more abundant. V and J are TRBV12-3 or TRBV12-4 and TRBJ2-7, with D uncertain. V lost 4 bases, J lost 0 bases, and 10 bases lay in between. The CDR3 extends over 14 amino acids. The CDR3 coding sequence is TGTGCCAGCAGTTCGACTTTCAGCTCCTACGAGCAGTACTTC. It codes for CASSSTFSSYEQYF.

This clonotype was observed many times. In DNA, the CDR3 is TGCGCCAGCAGCCCGTTCGTCGGGGGAGCGAACACCGGGGAGCTGTTTTTT. Translating gives CASSPFVGGANTGELFF. The rearrangement joins TRBV5-1 to TRBJ2-2; tentative D call: TRBD2 (6 bases). Trimming stripped 4 bases from V and 0 bases from J, with 16 bases between. The CDR3 loop spans 17 amino acids. The germline gives CDR1 SGHRS, CDR2 YFSETQ.

There are many counts of this clonotype. The V gene is TRBV7-2, the J gene TRBJ2-7, with D maybe TRBD2 (5 bases). Deletions cut 0 bases from V and 2 bases from J, with 11 bases between. CDR1 and CDR2 from the germline V gene are SGHTA and FQGNSA. The CDR3 length is 15 residues. CDR3 loop: CASSLAGIRAYEQYF. CDR3 bases: TGTGCCAGCAGCTTAGCCGGGATCCGGGCCTACGAGCAGTACTTC.

This clonotype was counted many times. The rearrangement links TRBV10-3 to TRBJ2-2; 12 nucleotides match TRBD1. The CDR3 has 18 amino acids. Germline V gene data show CDR1 as ENHRY and CDR2 as SYGVKD. V shed 8 bases, J shed 7 bases, and the junction held 17 bases outside the gene matches. CDR3 in amino acids: CAIRGQGALAANGGELFF. The CDR3 bases are TGTGCCATCCGGGGACAGGGGGCCCTAGCGGCTAATGGCGGGGAGCTGTTTTTT.

This clonotype was seen ten or more times. The chain has TRBV7-2 and TRBJ2-2, with a possible D match to TRBD2 (6 bases). Germline V CDR1 and CDR2: SGHTA, FQGNSA. Deletions cut 2 bases from V and 2 bases from J, with 12 bases between. This CDR3 comprises 16 residues. CDR3 nucleotide sequence: TGTGCCAGCAGCTTAAGGGCCGGGAGTAACACCGGGGAGCTGTTTTTT. Its protein is CASSLRAGSNTGELFF.

This clonotype showed up many times. J is TRBJ1-2 and V is TRBV7-2; TRBD1 is a possible D gene (5 bases). The germline V and J ends were trimmed by 4 bases and 5 bases, with 11 bases remaining between them. The V gene's germline CDR1 is SGHTA and CDR2 FQGNSA. This CDR3 contains 13 residues. The CDR3 DNA follows: TGTGCCAGCAGCTCCTCAGGGCCATATGGCTACACCTTC. Translated: CASSSSGPYGYTF.

This clonotype was found many times. This chain joins TRBV10-3 and TRBJ2-2, with D possibly TRBD2 on 6 matching bases. This CDR3 region has 16 residues. Germline CDR1 ENHRY, CDR2 SYGVKD. V gave up 0 bases and J gave up 4 bases, with 12 bases separating them. The CDR3 here is CAISESRGGGTGELFF. DNA for the CDR3: TGTGCCATCAGTGAGTCGAGGGGAGGAGGCACCGGGGAGCTGTTTTTT.

There are many counts of this clonotype. The chain links TRBV4-1 to TRBJ1-2; 7 nucleotides match TRBD1. Germline CDR1 and CDR2: MGHRA and YSYEKL. V lost 4 bases, J lost 3 bases, and 20 bases stayed unmatched. CDR3 length: 19 residues. In DNA form, the CDR3 reads TGCGCCAGCAGCCCGCAGGGTGTTGACGGGACAGCCGGCTACTATGGCTACACCTTC. Translation: CASSPQGVDGTAGYYGYTF.

Of note for this clonotype: A much larger clone differs from this one at a single base, so this may be a read error. The chain recombines TRBV7-9 with TRBJ2-5, with D possibly matching TRBD2 (6 bases). V was cut by 5 bases and J by 5 bases, with 15 bases left in between. Germline lookup yields CDR1 SEHNR and CDR2 FQNEAQ (reference sequence). The CDR3 runs to 14 residues. CDR3 DNA: TGTGCCAGCAGCATAATATTGGCGGGGGAGACCCAGTACTTC. It yields the protein CASSIILAGETQYF.

This clonotype came up many times. The chain carries TRBV20-1 and TRBJ2-7; D is unresolved. V lost 5 bases and J lost 3, with 17 bases in between. CDR3 length equals 14 residues. Germline CDR1 and CDR2: DFQATT and SNEGSKA (reference sequence). The DNA of the CDR3 is TGCAGTGCTTCCTCACTCGGCCCGTTCTACGAGCAGTACTTC. This translates into CSASSLGPFYEQYF.

This clonotype was counted ten times or more. This chain joins TRBV12-3 or TRBV12-4 and TRBJ1-5; possibly TRBD1 for D (6 bases). V lost 5 bases, J lost 7 bases, and 15 bases lay in between. This CDR3 has 14 amino acids. The CDR3 region has the DNA TGTGCCAGCAGTCTCACAGGGCCGGAGCAGCCCCAGCATTTT. Translation: CASSLTGPEQPQHF.

This clonotype was seen repeatedly, ten times or more. The chain combines TRBV24-1 with TRBJ2-5; 13 bases are a match to TRBD2. The germline gives CDR1 KGHDR, CDR2 SFDVKD. V was clipped by 4 bases and J by 4 bases; unmatched bases: 8. The CDR3 covers 17 residues. The CDR3 nucleotides are TGTGCCACCAGTGAAGGGACTAGCGGGACAGGTCGAGAGACCCAGTACTTC. Amino acid sequence: CATSEGTSGTGRETQYF.

The rearrangement uses TRBV7-9 and TRBJ1-3; D possibly corresponds to TRBD1 (6 bases). Germline V gives CDR1 SEHNR, CDR2 FQNEAQ (reference sequence). The CDR3 is 15 amino acids. The germline V and J ends were trimmed by 7 bases and 0 bases, with 13 bases remaining between them. For the CDR3, the DNA is TGTGCCAGCACCGAGGGGGTAGGCTCTGGAAACACCATATATTTT. Amino acids: CASTEGVGSGNTIYF. Together with reference TRBV7-9 and TRBJ1-3, the CDR3 gives the full variable domain: DTGVSQNPRHKITKRGQNVTFRCDPISEHNRLYWYRQTLGQGPEFLTYFQNEAQLEKSRLLSDRFSAERPKGSFSTLEIQRTEQGDSAMYLCASTEGVGSGNTIYFGEGSWLTVV.